Sequencing of this TCR beta chain was carried out in a study of blood T cell repertoires in COVID-19. Profiling relied on immunoSEQ multiplex PCR, and the TCRdb table lists in-frame clones only, not all of them. Of about 430,000 clones in the sample, about 88% were seen once. Germline values: CDR1 LGHNT, CDR2 FRNRAP. The CDR3 runs 14 residues. Unmatched junction bases numbered 7, after V lost 6 bases and J lost 6 bases. The sequenced sample was PBMCs or T cells enriched from blood (not recorded which). The clonotype comes from a woman younger than 30 who had been exposed to COVID-19. This chain joins TRBV12-5 and TRBJ2-1; 8 bases agree with TRBD1. CDR3 nucleotides: TGTGCTAGTGGCCCCGGACAGGGAATCAATGAGCAGTTCTTC. This sequence encodes CASGPGQGINEQFF.